These T cell receptor beta chains were read from a single sample in a study of cytomegalovirus exposure and HLA in healthy donors. Some clones are missing from TCRdb's copy, which holds only in-frame ones; the method was immunoSEQ multiplex PCR. Here the sample spans 100,000 or so clones, roughly 82% being singletons. Sequencing was carried out using PBMCs. The source of these receptors is a man in his fifties in good health and CMV-seronegative. Both conserved end residues are part of each CDR3. D genes are given only for firm matches. The size of a clone is reported for some rows only, either as once, few or many, or as a class for expanded clones.

D gene	V gene	clone size	J gene	CDR3 protein	CDR3 DNA
TRBD1	TRBV7-3	NA	TRBJ2-1	CASSMGQYNEQFF	TGTGCCAGCAGCATGGGACAGTACAATGAGCAGTTCTTC
TRBD1	TRBV7-2	NA	TRBJ2-1	CASSSTGGGGFDEQFF	TGTGCCAGCAGCTCGACAGGGGGCGGAGGGTTCGATGAGCAGTTCTTC
NA	TRBV21-1	NA	TRBJ1-5	CASSQAGSGGADSNQPQHF	TGTGCCAGCAGCCAAGCTGGGTCAGGGGGCGCGGACAGCAATCAGCCCCAGCATTTT
NA	TRBV9	NA	TRBJ1-1	CASSAETAMNTEAFF	TGTGCCAGCAGCGCCGAGACAGCCATGAACACTGAAGCTTTCTTT
TRBD1	TRBV9	few	TRBJ2-3	CASSEGAGSQSPDTQYF	TGTGCCAGCAGCGAGGGGGCTGGCAGCCAGTCCCCAGATACGCAGTATTTT
NA	TRBV7-9	NA	TRBJ1-5	CASSLARGWSNQPQHF	TGTGCCAGCAGCTTAGCCAGGGGATGGAGCAATCAGCCCCAGCATTTT
TRBD2	TRBV25-1	NA	TRBJ2-3	CASSGSGGAGDTQYF	TGTGCCAGCAGTGGTAGCGGGGGGGCTGGGGATACGCAGTATTTT
NA	TRBV9	few	TRBJ1-5	CASSRGASNQPQHF	TGTGCCAGCAGCCGAGGAGCCAGTAACCAGCCCCAGCATTTT
NA	TRBV7-9	NA	TRBJ1-4	CASSLQGPTNEKLFF	TGTGCCAGCAGCTTACAGGGGCCAACTAATGAAAAACTGTTTTTT
TRBD1	TRBV28	NA	TRBJ1-1	CASSTTGVATEAFF	TGTGCCAGCAGTACGACAGGGGTGGCCACTGAAGCTTTCTTT
TRBD1	TRBV28	NA	TRBJ2-7	CASSRPGTGLGEQYF	TGTGCCAGCAGTCGTCCCGGGACAGGTCTGGGGGAGCAGTACTTC
TRBD2	TRBV27	once	TRBJ2-7	CASSPRTSGSGEQYF	TGTGCCAGCAGTCCCCGGACTAGCGGGAGTGGGGAGCAGTACTTC
NA	TRBV6-4	NA	TRBJ2-1	CASSDPGVKRLFF	TGTGCCAGCAGTGATCCCGGGGTCAAGCGGTTGTTCTTC
TRBD1	TRBV19	NA	TRBJ2-7	CASSVRDRPYEQYF	TGTGCCAGTAGTGTCCGGGACAGACCCTACGAGCAGTACTTC
TRBD1	TRBV18	NA	TRBJ1-5	CASSPTDRGIGNQPQHF	TGTGCCAGCTCACCCACAGACAGGGGGATAGGCAATCAGCCCCAGCATTTT
NA	TRBV21-1	NA	TRBJ2-7	CASSTVSYEQYF	TGTGCCAGCAGCACTGTCTCCTACGAGCAGTACTTC
TRBD1	TRBV18	NA	TRBJ1-5	CASSQATGGNQPQHF	TGTGCCAGCTCACAGGCGACAGGGGGCAATCAGCCCCAGCATTTT
NA	TRBV7-9	NA	TRBJ1-3	CASIQDQGLLSGNTIYF	TGTGCCAGCATCCAGGACCAAGGACTCCTCTCTGGAAACACCATATATTTT
TRBD2	TRBV29-1	few	TRBJ2-7	CSVESVAGGTYGQYF	TGCAGCGTCGAATCGGTAGCGGGAGGGACCTACGGGCAGTACTTC
NA	TRBV27	few	TRBJ2-7	CASSPDSVTYEQYF	TGTGCCAGCAGTCCTGACTCGGTTACCTACGAGCAGTACTTC
NA	TRBV6-5	few	TRBJ1-5	CASSNIYSNQPQHF	TGTGCCAGCAGTAATATTTATAGCAATCAGCCCCAGCATTTT
NA	TRBV7-8	NA	TRBJ1-5	CASSFGRVNQPQHF	TGTGCCAGCAGCTTCGGCAGGGTCAATCAGCCCCAGCATTTT
NA	TRBV6-5	NA	TRBJ2-2	CASSYGADPDGELFF	TGTGCCAGCAGTTACGGGGCAGACCCTGACGGGGAGCTGTTTTTT
NA	TRBV6-1	NA	TRBJ1-6	CASSELVYNSPLHF	TGTGCCAGCAGTGAACTCGTATATAATTCACCCCTCCACTTT
NA	TRBV5-5	few	TRBJ2-7	CASSLLGQSSYEQYF	TGTGCCAGCAGCTTGCTCGGACAATCATCCTACGAGCAGTACTTC
NA	TRBV15	NA	TRBJ1-5	CATSRVRSEYESQHF	TGTGCCACCAGCAGAGTCAGGTCAGAGTATGAGTCCCAGCATTTT
NA	TRBV29-1	NA	TRBJ1-2	CSVVSAGAAWGYTF	TGCAGCGTTGTTTCGGCAGGGGCGGCGTGGGGCTACACCTTC
TRBD1	TRBV6-5	once	TRBJ1-1	CASIKTGAATEAFF	TGTGCCAGCATCAAGACAGGGGCGGCCACTGAAGCTTTCTTT